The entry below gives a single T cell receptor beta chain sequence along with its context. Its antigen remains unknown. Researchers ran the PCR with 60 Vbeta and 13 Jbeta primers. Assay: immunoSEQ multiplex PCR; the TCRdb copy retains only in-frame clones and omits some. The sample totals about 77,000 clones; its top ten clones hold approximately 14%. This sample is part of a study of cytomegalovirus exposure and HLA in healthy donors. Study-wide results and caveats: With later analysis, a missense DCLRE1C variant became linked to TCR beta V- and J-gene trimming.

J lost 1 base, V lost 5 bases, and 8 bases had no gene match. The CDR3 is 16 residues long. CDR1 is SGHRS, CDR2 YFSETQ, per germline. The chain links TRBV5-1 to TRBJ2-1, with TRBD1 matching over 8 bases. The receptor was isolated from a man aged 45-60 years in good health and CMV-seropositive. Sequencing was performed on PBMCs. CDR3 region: CASRATGGLSYNEQFF. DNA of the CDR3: TGCGCCAGCAGGGCTACAGGGGGTCTTTCCTACAATGAGCAGTTCTTC. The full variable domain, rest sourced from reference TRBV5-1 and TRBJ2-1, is KAGVTQTPRYLIKTRGQQVTLSCSPISGHRSVSWYQQTPGQGLQFLFEYFSETQRNKGNFPGRFSGRQFSNSRSEMNVSTLELGDSALYLCASRATGGLSYNEQFFGPGTRLTVL.